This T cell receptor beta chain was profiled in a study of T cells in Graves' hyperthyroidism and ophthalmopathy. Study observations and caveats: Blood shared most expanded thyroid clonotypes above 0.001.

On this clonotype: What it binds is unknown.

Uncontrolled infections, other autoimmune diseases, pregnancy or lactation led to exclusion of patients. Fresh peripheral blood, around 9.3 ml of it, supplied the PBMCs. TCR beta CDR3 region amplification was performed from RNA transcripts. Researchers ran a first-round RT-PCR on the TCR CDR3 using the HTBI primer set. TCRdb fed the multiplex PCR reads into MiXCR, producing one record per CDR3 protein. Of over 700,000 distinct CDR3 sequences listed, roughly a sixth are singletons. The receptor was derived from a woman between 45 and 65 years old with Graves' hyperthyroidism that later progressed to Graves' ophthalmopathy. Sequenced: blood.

The CDR3 DNA follows: TGCGCCAGCAGCCAAGAGGGGGACAGGGGATATGGCTACACCTTC. As protein: CASSQEGDRGYGYTF. The V call is TRBV4-1, the J call TRBJ1-2, with 10 bases matching TRBD1. The V gene end was trimmed by 0 bases and the J gene end by 5 bases; junction bases not matched to a gene: 3. Germline loops: CDR1 MGHRA, CDR2 YSYEKL. CDR3 length: 15 amino acids.